The 16 T cell receptor beta chains below all came from one sample that was sequenced in a study of cytomegalovirus exposure and HLA in healthy donors (dated by TCRdb to the late 2010s). Library prep was done by the immunoSEQ multiplex PCR assay. For the multiplex PCR, a mixture combining 60 forward primers for TCR Vbeta segments and 13 reverse primers for TCR Jbeta segments was used. TCRdb re-hosts the immuneACCESS table, in-frame sequences only. Its copies lack some clones; in the studies checked, an unresolved V gene accounts for under half of them, and the cause for the rest is not known. The sample data list around 130,000 clones, and more than 80% of these were observed just once. The top ten clones comprise over 4.5% of the sample. Sequenced material: PBMCs. These receptors were obtained from a woman aged 40 to 50 in good health and CMV-seropositive.

The chain couples TRBV27 to TRBJ1-2; D may be TRBD1 (6 bases). V was clipped by 5 bases and J by 12 bases, with 22 bases between them. The CDR3 is made up of 14 amino acids. The germline CDR1 and CDR2 sequences are MNHEY and SMNVEV (reference sequence). Here the CDR3 reads CASSGTAGAHSNTF. Here the CDR3 DNA reads TGTGCCAGCAGTGGAACCGCAGGGGCTCATAGTAACACCTTC.

This clone has just one count. An end of the junction does not agree with germline; a read error may underlie this. The V call is TRBV5-1, the J call TRBJ1-1, with D perhaps matching TRBD1 (5 bases). The CDR3 is made up of 15 amino acids. Germline assignment: CDR1 SGHRS and CDR2 YFSETQ. The CDR3: CASSPVGGMNTGAFF. For the CDR3, the DNA is TGCGCCAGCAGCCCCGTCGGGGGGATGAACACTGGAGCTTTCTTT.

This clone occurred once. V usage is TRBV10-3 and J usage is TRBJ2-2; TRBD1 agrees at 7 bases. Germline values: CDR1 ENHRY, CDR2 SYGVKD. This CDR3 spans 14 amino acids. V lost 5 bases, J lost 7 bases, and 7 bases stayed unmatched. CDR3 nucleotide sequence: TGTGCCATCAGTAAGGACAGGCCTAGCGGGGAGCTGTTTTTT. Its translation: CAISKDRPSGELFF.

The chain employs TRBV2 and TRBJ1-1, with D perhaps TRBD1 (6 bases). CDR3 length: 16 amino acids. Germline CDR1 reads SNHLY; CDR2 reads FYNNEI. The V and J ends lost 6 bases and 3 bases respectively, with 20 bases between them. CDR3 in amino acids: CASRGPLLQGHTEAFF. CDR3 DNA sequence: TGTGCCAGCAGGGGACCACTTTTACAGGGCCACACTGAAGCTTTCTTT.

V and J are TRBV7-8 and TRBJ1-4; 9 bases agree with TRBD1. The CDR3 extends over 17 amino acids. V dropped 3 bases and J dropped 7; count of bases not matched to a gene: 12. CDR1 SGHVS and CDR2 FQNEAQ come from the germline V gene. CDR3 DNA sequence: TGTGCCAGCAGCTTTACAGGGGGCCAGGACTTATTTGAAAAACTGTTTTTT. Encoded protein: CASSFTGGQDLFEKLFF.

This clone is a singleton in its sample. The rearrangement links TRBV29-1 to TRBJ2-1; D is undetermined. Trimming shortened V by 0 bases and J by 4 bases, and 16 bases separated the two germline ends. The CDR3 length is 16 residues. CDR1 is SQVTM and CDR2 is ANQGSEA in the germline V gene. The CDR3 sequence: CSVEDAAAALYNEQFF. The CDR3 nucleotides are TGCAGCGTTGAAGATGCTGCGGCCGCCTTATACAATGAGCAGTTCTTC.

This clone was counted a single time. This chain links TRBV27 with TRBJ1-1; D may be TRBD1 (5 bases). This CDR3 is built from 14 residues. Germline CDR1 reads MNHEY; CDR2 reads SMNVEV (reference sequence). Trimming took 3 bases from V and 1 from J, leaving 9 bases between them. This chain's CDR3 is CASSLPGKNTEAFF. The DNA for the CDR3 is TGTGCCAGCAGTTTGCCAGGGAAGAACACTGAAGCTTTCTTT.

The CDR3 DNA reads as TGTGCCAGCAGCTTGGCCGCTAGCGGGGAGGTCCGGGAGACCCAGTACTTC. This gives the protein CASSLAASGEVRETQYF. The rearrangement links TRBV5-8 to TRBJ2-5; 9 bases line up with TRBD2. The CDR3 length is 17 residues. J gave up 5 bases and V 0 bases, and 11 bases lay outside the gene matches. In germline, CDR1 is SGHTS, CDR2 YDEGEE.

In its sample, this clone was seen a few times. This chain joins TRBV28 and TRBJ2-7; 13 nucleotides match TRBD2. J was trimmed by 4 bases and V by 6 bases; bases with no gene match: 9. Germline V gene sequence: CDR1 MDHEN, CDR2 SYDVKM. This CDR3 has 16 amino acids. The CDR3 reads CASSSRTSGSWYEQYF. The CDR3 DNA reads TGTGCCAGCAGCTCCAGGACTAGCGGGAGTTGGTACGAGCAGTACTTC.

V usage is TRBV6-1 and J usage is TRBJ2-7; 7 bases are a match to TRBD1. Unmatched junction bases numbered 3, after V lost 3 bases and J lost 1 base. The CDR3 runs 14 residues. CDR1 is MNHNS and CDR2 is SASEGT in the germline V gene. The CDR3 loop reads CASSDDRASYEQYF. Written as DNA, the CDR3 is TGTGCCAGCAGTGACGACAGGGCGTCCTACGAGCAGTACTTC.

This clone was seen once. Its ends do not fully match the called genes, so a read error is possible. The chain is built from TRBV7-7 and TRBJ2-5; maybe TRBD1 (6 bases). The germline gives CDR1 SSHAT, CDR2 FNYEAQ (reference sequence). This CDR3 comprises 15 residues. The CDR3 loop reads CASSLVAGDGETQYF. DNA for the CDR3: TGTGCTAGCAGCTTAGTTGCAGGGGATGGAGAGACCCAGTACTTC.

The chain recombines TRBV18 with TRBJ1-4; D is ambiguous. Germline CDR1 is KGHSH and CDR2 is LQKENI. The CDR3 covers 15 residues. V was clipped by 6 bases and J by 0 bases, with 11 bases between them. The CDR3 protein is CASSIIGSTNEKLFF. The CDR3 coding sequence is TGTGCCAGCTCGATAATCGGTTCAACTAATGAAAAACTGTTTTTT.

The chain recombines TRBV2 with TRBJ1-4; D is uncertain. This CDR3 spans 14 amino acids. Germline V gene lookup returns CDR1 SNHLY and CDR2 FYNNEI. The V gene lost 6 bases and the J gene lost 1 base, with 9 bases spanning the gap. This chain's CDR3 is CASRIRITNEKLFF. For the CDR3, the DNA is TGTGCCAGCAGAATCAGAATAACTAATGAAAAACTGTTTTTT. Complete variable domain (other parts from reference TRBV2 and TRBJ1-4): EPEVTQTPSHQVTQMGQEVILRCVPISNHLYFYWYRQILGQKVEFLVSFYNNEISEKSEIFDDQFSVERPDGSNFTLKIRSTKLEDSAMYFCASRIRITNEKLFFGSGTQLSVL.

The V gene is TRBV18, the J gene TRBJ2-1; 10 positions match TRBD1. The junction had 15 bases not matched to a gene; V was cut back by 1 base and J by 6 bases. This CDR3 contains 19 residues. Germline CDR1 KGHSH, CDR2 LQKENI. The CDR3 bases are TGTGCCAGCTCACCACGGATGACAGGGGGCGGATTCGACCCCAATGAGCAGTTCTTC. Amino acid sequence: CASSPRMTGGGFDPNEQFF.

V usage is TRBV6-9 and J usage is TRBJ1-5; TRBD1 agrees at 9 bases. The trim removed 6 bases at V and 7 bases at J, leaving 10 bases unmatched. Germline lookup yields CDR1 MNHGY and CDR2 SVAAGI. The length of the CDR3 is 15 residues. The DNA of the CDR3 is TGTGCCAGCAGATTAGACAGGGGGGTATCGCAGCCCCAGCATTTT. This encodes CASRLDRGVSQPQHF.

V usage is TRBV5-1 and J usage is TRBJ2-1; 12 nucleotides match TRBD1. CDR1 SGHRS and CDR2 YFSETQ come from the germline V gene. The CDR3 consists of 15 residues. With V trimmed by 4 bases and J by 8 bases, 7 bases remained unmatched. Here the CDR3 reads CASSDRDRGRDEQFF. CDR3 sequence (DNA): TGCGCCAGCAGCGACCGGGACAGGGGGCGAGATGAGCAGTTCTTC.